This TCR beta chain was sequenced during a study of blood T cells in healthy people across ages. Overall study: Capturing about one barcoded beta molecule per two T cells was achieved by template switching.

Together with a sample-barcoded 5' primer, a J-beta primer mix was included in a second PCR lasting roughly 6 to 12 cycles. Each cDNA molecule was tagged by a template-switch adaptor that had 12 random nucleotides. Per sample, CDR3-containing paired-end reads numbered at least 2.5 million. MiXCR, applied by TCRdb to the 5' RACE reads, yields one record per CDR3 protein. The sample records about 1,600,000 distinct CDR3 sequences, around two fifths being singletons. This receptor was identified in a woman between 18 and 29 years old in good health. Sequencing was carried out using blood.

The CDR3 loop reads CASSFGAAERGNEQFF. The DNA for the CDR3 is TGTGCCAGCAGTTTTGGTGCAGCGGAAAGGGGCAATGAGCAGTTCTTC. The chain employs TRBV28 and TRBJ2-1, with D perhaps assigned TRBD1 or TRBD2 (5 bases each). This CDR3 has 16 residues. The V and J ends lost 3 bases and 6 bases respectively, with 18 bases between them. Germline V gene data show CDR1 as MDHEN and CDR2 as SYDVKM.